The entry below describes one T cell receptor beta chain. Its matching antigen is unknown. MiXCR, applied by TCRdb to the 5' RACE reads, yields one record per CDR3 protein. The data show hundreds of thousands of distinct CDR3 sequences, roughly 25% seen once. The data stem from a study of T-cell memory formation after mild COVID-19. As for the study in general: TCR clusters were mostly donor specific. Study-wide results and caveats: CD8+ contracting clones occupied EMRA, while CD4+ ones occupied mainly CM and EM. Within pre-infection memory, some responding clones were found, suggesting cross-reactive memory joined. Contracting clones from day 15 to 85 had balanced CD4/CD8; later expanders favoured CD4+.

The sequenced sample was PBMCs or a T cell subset sorted from them (not recorded which). The receptor was derived from an adult woman who had mild COVID-19 (a few samples of this study predate the infection). Cell type and time point are not known.

The CDR3 DNA is TGTGCCAGCAGCTACGGGACTAGCTGGGAGCAGTTCTTC. Translating it yields CASSYGTSWEQFF. The chain is built from TRBV7-9 and TRBJ2-1; 9 bases agree with TRBD2. The CDR3 extends over 13 amino acids. CDR1 is SEHNR and CDR2 is FQNEAQ in the germline V gene (reference sequence). V lost 4 bases, J lost 10 bases, and 5 bases stayed unmatched.